A selection of T cell receptor beta chains follows, all from one sample in a study of T cell responses to AZD1222 COVID-19 vaccine. Repertoires were generated with immunoSEQ multiplex PCR, while TCRdb's copy carries only in-frame clones and drops some. The profile shows over 75,000 clones, 89% of them singletons. Sequenced here: peripheral blood, sampled on day 0 of AZD1222 vaccination. These receptors all come from an adult in good health. The CDR3 runs from the conserved cysteine through the conserved F or W. A D gene is named only where the DNA matches it firmly. Rows give clone size only sometimes, using once, few, many, or a class for an expanded clone.

NA	NA	TRBV12-3/TRBV12-4	TRBJ1-6	CASSLSGNSPLHF	TGTGCCAGCAGTTTATCGGGTAATTCACCCCTCCACTTT
NA	NA	TRBV19	TRBJ2-6	CASISWVYGANVLTF	TGTGCCAGTATAAGTTGGGTATACGGGGCCAACGTCCTGACTTTC
NA	NA	TRBV9	TRBJ2-2	CASSVVTRTNTGELFF	TGTGCCAGCAGCGTAGTCACGCGAACGAACACCGGGGAGCTGTTTTTT
NA	NA	TRBV15	TRBJ1-5	CATSRDRLLNQPQHF	TGTGCCACCAGCAGGGACCGGTTACTCAATCAGCCCCAGCATTTT
TRBD2	NA	TRBV19	TRBJ2-1	CATTLLAGTHYEQFF	TGTGCCACTACCCTACTAGCGGGGACCCATTATGAGCAGTTCTTC
NA	NA	TRBV14	TRBJ1-1	CASSGQGRTEAFF	TGTGCCAGCAGCGGTCAGGGGAGGACTGAAGCTTTCTTT
NA	NA	TRBV2	TRBJ1-1	CASISDRLGTEAFF	TGTGCCAGCATTTCCGACAGGTTAGGAACTGAAGCTTTCTTT
TRBD1	NA	TRBV14	TRBJ1-2	CASSQDLGTGGLDGYTF	TGTGCCAGCAGCCAAGATCTAGGGACAGGGGGCCTGGATGGCTACACCTTC
NA	NA	TRBV19	TRBJ1-1	CASTPDRTNTEAFF	TGTGCCAGTACCCCGGACAGAACAAACACTGAAGCTTTCTTT
NA	few	TRBV27	TRBJ2-7	CASSLLQGKGEQYF	TGTGCCAGCAGTTTATTACAGGGTAAGGGCGAGCAGTACTTC
NA	NA	TRBV14	TRBJ1-1	CASSPLGGIMNTEAFF	TGTGCCAGCAGCCCCTTGGGGGGTATAATGAACACTGAAGCTTTCTTT
TRBD2	NA	TRBV5-1	TRBJ2-1	CASSLASGTRSNNEQFF	TGCGCCAGCAGCTTGGCCTCAGGGACTAGATCAAACAATGAGCAGTTCTTC
TRBD2	NA	TRBV6-1	TRBJ2-2	CASSERSWGIAGGTNTGELFF	TGTGCCAGCAGTGAAAGGTCCTGGGGAATAGCGGGAGGGACGAACACCGGGGAGCTGTTTTTT
NA	NA	TRBV7-2	TRBJ2-7	CASRPGGGDYEQYF	TGTGCCAGCAGACCGGGGGGCGGGGACTACGAGCAGTACTTC